This is a list of T cell receptor beta chains from one sample in a study of blood T cell repertoires in COVID-19. Only in-frame clones appear in the TCRdb table, and some are missing; sequencing was by immunoSEQ multiplex PCR. Of some 120,000 clones in the sample, around nine tenths were seen once. Sequencing was carried out using peripheral blood. All receptors come from a man aged 45-65 years with COVID-19, enrolled during active disease. The CDR3 runs from the conserved cysteine through the conserved F or W. A D gene is named only where the DNA matches it firmly.

V: TRBV5-1; D: .; J: TRBJ2-3; CDR3: CASSFRQATDTQYF
V: TRBV10-1; D: .; J: TRBJ2-3; CDR3: CASSDNNPEGTDTQYF
V: TRBV11-2; D: .; J: TRBJ1-1; CDR3: CASSLGQANTEAFF
V: TRBV30; D: .; J: TRBJ1-3; CDR3: CAWSVLTGRSGNTIYF
V: TRBV18; D: TRBD2; J: TRBJ2-2; CDR3: CASSPNLPGTSGSANTGELFF
V: TRBV19; D: .; J: TRBJ1-1; CDR3: CASISGQGKSEAFF
V: TRBV30; D: TRBD1; J: TRBJ1-4; CDR3: CAWGFRDRPKLFF
V: TRBV19; D: .; J: TRBJ2-2; CDR3: CASSIEGGLAGELFF
V: TRBV11-2; D: .; J: TRBJ1-5; CDR3: CASRAQGSHQPQHF
V: TRBV6-5; D: .; J: TRBJ1-2; CDR3: CASRDFRPANYGYTF
V: TRBV4-3; D: TRBD1; J: TRBJ1-1; CDR3: CASSHLDRENTEAFF
V: TRBV9; D: TRBD2; J: TRBJ2-7; CDR3: CASSVATGGYEQYF
V: TRBV19; D: TRBD2; J: TRBJ2-7; CDR3: CASSIVSTGGSYEQYF
V: TRBV19; D: .; J: TRBJ2-3; CDR3: CASSKERETGTDTQYF
V: TRBV7-8; D: .; J: TRBJ2-1; CDR3: CASSSRVRGEHHNEQFF
V: TRBV19; D: TRBD1; J: TRBJ1-1; CDR3: CASNGQGHAAFF
V: TRBV7-6; D: TRBD2; J: TRBJ2-3; CDR3: CASSLSSGRVGDTQYF
V: TRBV18; D: TRBD1; J: TRBJ2-5; CDR3: CASSPTGEETQYF